This record concerns one T cell receptor beta chain sequence. Its antigen remains unknown. These data originate in a study of shared clonotypes between healthy human individuals. Findings and limits, study-wide: A generally larger estimated richness was seen in naive subsets than in memory subsets.

Only in-frame clones appear in the TCRdb table, and some are missing; sequencing was by immunoSEQ multiplex PCR. Of over 400,000 clones listed, around 96% are singletons. V shed 2 bases, J shed 0 bases, and the junction held 9 bases outside the gene matches. The CDR3 length is 18 residues. CDR1 LGHNT and CDR2 FRNRAP come from the germline V gene. This clonotype originated in a woman between 25 and 40 years old in good health. This sequence joins TRBV12-5 and TRBJ2-3; 9 bases align to TRBD2. Sequencing was performed on naive CD4+ T cells sorted from blood. Subset of the sample: CD45RA+ positively selected. Here the CDR3 reads CASGLNSGRGWSTDTQYF. The CDR3 DNA reads TGTGCTAGTGGTTTGAATAGCGGGAGAGGATGGAGCACAGATACGCAGTATTTT.